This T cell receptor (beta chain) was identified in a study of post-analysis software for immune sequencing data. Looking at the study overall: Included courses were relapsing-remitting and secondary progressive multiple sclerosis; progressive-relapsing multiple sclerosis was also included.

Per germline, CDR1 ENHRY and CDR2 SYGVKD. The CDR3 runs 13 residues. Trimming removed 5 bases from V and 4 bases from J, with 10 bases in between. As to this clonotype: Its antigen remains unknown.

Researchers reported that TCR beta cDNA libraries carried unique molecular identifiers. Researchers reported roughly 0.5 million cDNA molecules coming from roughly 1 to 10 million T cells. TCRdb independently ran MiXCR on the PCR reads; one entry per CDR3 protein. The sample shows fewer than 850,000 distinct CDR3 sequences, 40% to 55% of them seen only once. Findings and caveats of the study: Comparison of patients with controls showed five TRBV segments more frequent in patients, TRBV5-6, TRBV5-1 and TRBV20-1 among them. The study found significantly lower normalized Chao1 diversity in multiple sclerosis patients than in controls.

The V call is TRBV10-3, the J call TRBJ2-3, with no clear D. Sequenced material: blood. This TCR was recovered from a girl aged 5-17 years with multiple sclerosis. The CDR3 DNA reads TGTGCCATCAGTCGCCTAGTTGCAGATACGCAGTATTTT. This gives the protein CAISRLVADTQYF.